One sample yielded the 20 T cell receptor beta chains listed below, sequenced in a study of T cells after yellow fever vaccination. MiXCR was run by TCRdb on the 5' RACE reads, yielding one entry per CDR3 protein. The profile shows approximately 350,000 distinct CDR3 sequences, approximately 10% of them singletons. Specimen: PBMCs, collected on the day of the first yellow fever vaccination. The receptors were sampled from a man between 18 and 29 years old who received the YFV17D yellow fever vaccine.

The chain combines TRBV4-3 with TRBJ2-3, with a weak D call TRBD2 (7 bases). There are 16 residues in the CDR3. Between the trimmed V and J ends, which lost 0 bases and 3 bases, there was a span of 13 bases. Germline V gene lookup returns CDR1 LGHNA and CDR2 YSLEER. The CDR3 is CASSQEGGGRTDTQYF. The DNA for the CDR3 is TGCGCCAGCAGCCAAGAGGGGGGGGGGCGTACAGATACGCAGTATTTT.

This clonotype appeared a few times. The V and J genes are TRBV5-4 and TRBJ2-3; 11 bases match TRBD2. Looked up from germline, CDR1 is SGHNT and CDR2 is YYREEE (reference sequence). J gave up 6 bases and V 1 base, and 4 bases lay outside the gene matches. The CDR3 has 15 amino acids. The chain's CDR3 is CASSLTSGGWDTQYF. CDR3 coding DNA: TGTGCCAGCAGCTTGACTAGCGGGGGTTGGGATACGCAGTATTTT.

V gene TRBV6-5 combines with J gene TRBJ2-6; D is undetermined. This CDR3 is 16 amino acids long. V dropped 0 bases and J dropped 2 bases, with 8 bases sitting between them. CDR1 and CDR2 (germline): MNHEY, SVGAGI. CDR3 sequence (DNA): TGTGCCAGCAGTTACTCCGCCCGGGCTGGGGCCAACGTCCTGACTTTC. It yields the protein CASSYSARAGANVLTF.

In this sample, this clonotype turned up many times. The germline gene is not matched at one end of the junction; a read error may be the cause. This sequence joins TRBV20-1 and TRBJ2-5, with D uncertain. Germline V gene lookup returns CDR1 DFQATT and CDR2 SNEGSKA (reference sequence). The length of the CDR3 is 10 residues. The CDR3 region is CSARDTRIVF. The DNA of the CDR3 is TGCAGTGCTAGAGATACCCGGATCGTCTTC.

The chain joins TRBV10-3 to TRBJ2-5; D is tentatively TRBD1 or TRBD2 (5 bases each). The germline CDR1 and CDR2 sequences are ENHRY and SYGVKD. This CDR3 has 15 amino acids. With 5 bases removed from V and 1 base from J, the gap between germline ends came to 14 bases. CDR3: CAISTTPGTQETQYF. For the CDR3, the DNA is TGTGCCATCAGTACCACGCCAGGGACCCAAGAGACCCAGTACTTC.

The gene calls are TRBV4-3 and TRBJ2-3, with unresolved D. V lost 0 bases and J 5 bases, leaving 12 bases between the germline ends. The germline CDR1 and CDR2 sequences are LGHNA and YSLEER. The CDR3 contains 15 residues. CDR3 nucleotide sequence: TGCGCCAGCAGCCAAGATAAGAGCTACCAAGATACGCAGTATTTT. As protein: CASSQDKSYQDTQYF.

This clonotype was seen many times. DNA of the CDR3: TGCGCCAGCAGCTTGGTCCCGAGCGGGGGCCTCACAGATACGCAGTATTTT. Protein product: CASSLVPSGGLTDTQYF. The chain links TRBV5-1 to TRBJ2-3; TRBD2 matches 8 bases. The V segment lost 0 bases and the J segment 2 bases; nucleotides outside the gene matches: 8. Per germline, CDR1 SGHRS and CDR2 YFSETQ. The CDR3 contains 17 residues.

The chain recombines TRBV4-2 with TRBJ2-3; 8 bases agree with TRBD2. CDR3 length equals 18 residues. Per the germline V gene, CDR1 is LGHNA and CDR2 is YNFKEQ. Trimming took 0 bases from V and 3 from J; bases not matched to a gene: 11. CDR3 in DNA: TGTGCCAGCAGCCAAGAAACAGTAAGGGGACTAGTGACAGATACGCAGTATTTT. Translated, it gives CASSQETVRGLVTDTQYF.

This clonotype turned up a few times. The chain recombines TRBV5-1 with TRBJ2-5, with TRBD2 matching over 10 bases. The CDR3 length is 17 residues. Trimming removed 1 base from V and 2 bases from J; junction bases left unmatched: 8. Germline loops: CDR1 SGHRS, CDR2 YFSETQ. The chain's CDR3 is CASSLKLAGHTQETQYF. The CDR3 region has the DNA TGCGCCAGCAGCTTGAAACTAGCGGGGCACACTCAAGAGACCCAGTACTTC.

This clonotype occurred a few times. The genes are TRBV5-8 and TRBJ1-2; the D gene is possibly TRBD1 (6 bases). V dropped 4 bases and J dropped 3 bases, with 13 bases sitting between them. The germline V gene encodes CDR1 SGHTS and CDR2 YDEGEE. This CDR3 is built from 14 residues. The CDR3 DNA is TGTGCCAGCAGCAAATACAGGGAGGACTATGGCTACACCTTC. Its protein is CASSKYREDYGYTF.

The chain is built from TRBV4-2 and TRBJ1-2; 8 bases are shared with TRBD1. The trim removed 4 bases at V and 8 bases at J, leaving 18 bases unmatched. CDR3 length: 17 residues. Germline V lookup: CDR1 LGHNA, CDR2 YNFKEQ. The CDR3 region is CASSLPPTGQGLRGYTF. CDR3 coding DNA: TGTGCCAGCAGCCTACCTCCTACTGGACAGGGACTGCGCGGCTACACCTTC.

This clonotype was recorded a few times. The chain joins TRBV6-2 or TRBV6-3 to TRBJ2-6; 7 bases fit TRBD2. The CDR3 covers 13 residues. Germline V gene sequence: CDR1 MNHEY, CDR2 SVGEGT. Trimming removed 9 bases from V and 2 bases from J; junction bases left unmatched: 1. CDR3 protein: CASGLAGANVLTF. DNA for the CDR3: TGTGCCAGTGGACTAGCTGGGGCCAACGTCCTGACTTTC.

J is TRBJ2-3 and V is TRBV30; D gene uncertain. V lost 4 bases to trimming and J lost 2 bases, with 10 bases between them. Per the germline V gene, CDR1 is GTSNPN and CDR2 is SVGIG (reference sequence). This CDR3 has 13 residues. CDR3 nucleotides: TGTGCCTGGACGCAAGGAAACACAGATACGCAGTATTTT. Residues: CAWTQGNTDTQYF.

This clonotype has more than one count but fewer than ten. The J gene is TRBJ1-5, the V gene TRBV20-1; D is ambiguous. Germline V lookup: CDR1 DFQATT, CDR2 SNEGSKA (reference sequence). Trimming left V 4 bases short and J 3 bases short, with 10 bases between. CDR3 length equals 13 residues. DNA of the CDR3: TGCAGTGCTATACGGACTAACAATCAGCCCCAGCATTTT. Amino acid sequence: CSAIRTNNQPQHF.

The rearrangement uses TRBV5-5 and TRBJ2-2; tentatively, D is TRBD1 or TRBD2 (5 bases each). Germline V gene lookup returns CDR1 SGHKS and CDR2 YYEKEE (reference sequence). There are 15 residues in the CDR3. Deletions cut 4 bases from V and 4 bases from J, with 14 bases between. CDR3 coding DNA: TGTGCCAGCAGCGTCGGGACGGGGAGCACCGGGGAGCTGTTTTTT. Translated: CASSVGTGSTGELFF.

This clonotype was seen a handful of times. Given a much more abundant clone one base away, this may be a read error. This chain connects TRBV20-1 to TRBJ2-4; D unresolved. The germline V gene encodes CDR1 DFQATT and CDR2 SNEGSKA (reference sequence). The length of the CDR3 is 16 residues. The CDR3 DNA is TGCTGTGCTAGAGATCCCATGTCGCTAGCCAAAAACATTCAGTACTTC. Its translation is CCARDPMSLAKNIQYF.

V and J are TRBV6-2 or TRBV6-3 and TRBJ2-1; 10 bases fit TRBD1. V was clipped by 5 bases and J by 9 bases; unmatched bases: 10. Germline V CDR1 and CDR2: MNHEY, SVGEGT. This CDR3 contains 15 residues. This CDR3 reads CASSRRDRGFGEQFF. The DNA of the CDR3 is TGTGCCAGCAGTCGCCGGGACAGGGGATTCGGTGAGCAGTTCTTC.

This chain links TRBV2 with TRBJ2-3; 7 bases match TRBD2. This CDR3 contains 15 residues. Germline-derived CDR1 and CDR2 are SNHLY and FYNNEI. Unmatched junction bases numbered 6, after V lost 6 bases and J lost 0 bases. The CDR3 sequence is CASRELAASTDTQYF. Written as DNA, the CDR3 is TGTGCCAGCAGAGAGCTAGCGGCTAGCACAGATACGCAGTATTTT.

This clonotype was counted ten times or more. V and J are TRBV29-1 and TRBJ2-3; D is undetermined. Germline V gene lookup returns CDR1 SQVTM and CDR2 ANQGSEA. The V gene lost 0 bases and the J gene lost 7 bases, with 11 bases spanning the gap. The CDR3 loop spans 13 amino acids. The CDR3 DNA reads TGCAGCGTTGAAGATCGGGCAGCAAATACGCAGTATTTT. The encoded protein is CSVEDRAANTQYF.

At least ten counts were recorded for this clonotype. The J gene is TRBJ2-1, the V gene TRBV3-1; 9 bases are a match to TRBD2. The CDR3 is 16 residues long. Trimming took 6 bases from V and 3 from J; bases not matched to a gene: 9. CDR1 LGHDT and CDR2 YNNKEL come from the germline V gene (reference sequence). CDR3 coding DNA: TGTGCCAGCAGACAGGCGGGAGGGGGGAACTACAATGAGCAGTTCTTC. Amino acids: CASRQAGGGNYNEQFF.